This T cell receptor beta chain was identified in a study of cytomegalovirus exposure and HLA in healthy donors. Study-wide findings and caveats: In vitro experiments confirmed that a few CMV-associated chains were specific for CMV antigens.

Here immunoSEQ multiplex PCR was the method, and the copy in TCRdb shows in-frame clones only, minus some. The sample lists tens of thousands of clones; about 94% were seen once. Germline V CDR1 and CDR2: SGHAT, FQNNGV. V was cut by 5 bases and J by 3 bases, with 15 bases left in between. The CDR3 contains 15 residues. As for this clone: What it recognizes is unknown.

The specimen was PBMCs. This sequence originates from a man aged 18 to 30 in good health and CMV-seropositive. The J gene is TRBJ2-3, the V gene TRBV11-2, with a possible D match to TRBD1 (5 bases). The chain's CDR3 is CASSLRKGSTDTQYF. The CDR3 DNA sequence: TGTGCCAGCAGCCTGCGTAAGGGGTCGACAGATACGCAGTATTTT.